This T cell receptor beta chain was captured in a study of T cell clonality in common variable immunodeficiency. Study-wide results and limits: In common variable immunodeficiency, TCR beta chains reportedly carried fewer deletions and N-nucleotide insertions. CVID subjects shared fewer TCRbeta clones than healthy controls did.

CDR3 length equals 14 residues. Trimming shortened V by 3 bases and J by 3 bases, and 8 bases separated the two germline ends. Germline lookup yields CDR1 MDHEN and CDR2 SYDVKM. Both groups were predominantly of Caucasian heritage. The table lists this clone with many counts. Antigen: not known. The read halts 3 residues ahead of the CDR3 end, with the missing end drawn from the germline J gene. This table comes from immunoSEQ multiplex PCR, and its TCRdb copy is limited to in-frame clones, with some not included. The sample shows about 60,000 clones, none of them appearing just once. The source material was peripheral blood mononuclear cells. The receptor's source is a person aged 18 to 70 in good health. J is TRBJ2-2 and V is TRBV28; D might be TRBD1 (6 bases). The DNA read from the CDR3 is TGTGCCAGCAGTTTCGGGACACACACCGGGGAG. This sequence encodes CASSFGTHTGE. The whole CDR3 sequence reads CASSFGTHTGELFF.